The rows below give T cell receptor beta chains drawn from one sample of a study of T cells in Graves' hyperthyroidism and ophthalmopathy. TCRdb re-called the multiplex PCR reads through MiXCR, storing one row per CDR3 protein. The sample lists about 640,000 distinct CDR3 sequences; 20% were seen once. The source material was blood. Receptors were obtained from a man aged 25-45 years with Graves' ophthalmopathy. Each CDR3 is given with its conserved first and last residue. The D gene is left open where the match is weak. Only some rows state a clone size, as once, few, many or a class for expanded clones.

clone size	V gene	D gene	J gene	CDR3 protein	CDR3 DNA
NA	TRBV9	NA	TRBJ2-2	CASTPGGVRVGELFF	TGTGCCAGCACCCCGGGCGGGGTTCGAGTCGGGGAGCTGTTTTTT
NA	TRBV14	NA	TRBJ1-2	CASSQARVEGYTF	TGTGCCAGCAGCCAAGCCCGGGTGGAGGGCTACACCTTC
NA	TRBV11-2	NA	TRBJ2-3	CASRQDTQYF	TGTGCCAGCAGGCAAGATACGCAGTATTTT
NA	TRBV6-9	NA	TRBJ2-7	CASVRTGPYEQYF	TGTGCCAGCGTTAGAACGGGGCCCTACGAGCAGTACTTC
few	TRBV13	NA	TRBJ2-3	CASSQESAPDTQYF	TGTGCCAGCAGCCAGGAGTCCGCGCCAGATACGCAGTATTTT
NA	TRBV28	NA	TRBJ1-2	CASSSSPGGYGYTF	TGTGCCAGCAGTTCCTCTCCGGGGGGCTATGGCTACACCTTC
many	TRBV11-2	NA	TRBJ2-5	CASSLSEAETQYF	TGTGCCAGCAGCCTTTCAGAGGCGGAGACCCAGTACTTC
many	TRBV5-1	NA	TRBJ2-1	CASSPSGVSYNEQFF	TGCGCCAGTTCGCCCAGCGGAGTATCGTACAATGAGCAGTTCTTC
few	TRBV5-4	NA	TRBJ1-1	CASSLARDGNTEAFF	TGTGCCAGCAGCTTGGCCCGGGACGGTAACACTGAAGCTTTCTTT
few	TRBV6-1	TRBD1	TRBJ2-5	CASSTPSRGKTQYF	TGTGCCAGCAGTACTCCGAGCAGGGGGAAGACCCAGTACTTC
NA	TRBV25-1	NA	TRBJ2-7	CASSGRDGHSEQYF	TGTGCCAGCAGTGGCCGGGACGGCCACTCCGAGCAGTACTTC
NA	TRBV6-2/TRBV6-3	NA	TRBJ2-7	CASSKKGGYEQYF	TGTGCCAGCAGTAAAAAAGGGGGCTACGAGCAGTACTTC
NA	TRBV7-9	NA	TRBJ1-4	CASSLEDSPYEKLFF	TGTGCCAGCAGCTTAGAGGACAGCCCTTATGAAAAACTGTTTTTT
NA	TRBV4-3	TRBD2	TRBJ2-1	CASSQDMAAGLPYNEQFF	TGCGCCAGCAGCCAAGATATGGCGGCGGGACTACCCTACAATGAGCAGTTCTTC
NA	TRBV6-1	TRBD2	TRBJ2-7	CAISEASGTSAREQYF	TGTGCCATCAGTGAGGCTTCCGGGACTAGCGCACGCGAGCAGTACTTC